This T cell receptor beta chain was captured by sequencing in a study of regulatory T cells in long-lasting Graves disease. Whole-study findings and limits: TRBV28 was favored in persistent disease, as were TRBJ1-2 and TRBJ2-5. Shared public clonotypes totalled 2,741 in persistent patients, compared with some 920 in new patients.

Time point reported: newly diagnosed GD, antithyroid drugs for less than 3 months. With RNA extracted from PBMCs as input, the TCR library was made. Assembly of TCR beta libraries relied on iRepertoire HTBI primers together with Arm-PCR of CDR3 regions. TCRdb processed the multiplex PCR reads anew with MiXCR; each CDR3 protein has one entry. The table records over 500,000 distinct CDR3 sequences, approximately 15% of them present only once. There are a few counts of this clonotype. Its target is not known. V lost 2 bases and J lost 1, with 10 bases in between. The CDR3 is 14 residues long. The germline V gene encodes CDR1 DFQATT and CDR2 SNEGSKA (reference sequence). These data also featured in a second study, about T cells in Graves' hyperthyroidism and ophthalmopathy. Per that paper: Hyperthyroidism, newly diagnosed and lasting under 2 months, affected patients aged 18 to 65.

V usage is TRBV20-1 and J usage is TRBJ2-3; D unresolved. This clonotype was sampled from a woman younger than 45 with Graves disease. The sample consisted of peripheral blood mononuclear cells (PBMCs), taken at new diagnosis, from a patient treated with antithyroid drugs. In DNA form, the CDR3 reads TGCAGTGCTAGACCGACTCGAGGCACAGATACGCAGTATTTT. Protein sequence: CSARPTRGTDTQYF.